In its sample, the clone carrying this T cell receptor (beta chain) was seen many times. Time point in this sample: sample taken at primary tumor resection. The input material, whole RNA from tumor, nontumor lung or frozen PBMC, was sequenced unsorted. The data derive from a study of spatial heterogeneity in lung cancer. The ends lost 7 bases at V and 4 bases at J; junction bases unmatched: 7. Germline CDR1 and CDR2: SGHVS and FNYEAQ. This CDR3 spans 14 amino acids. TCRdb fed the 5' RACE reads into MiXCR, producing one record per CDR3 protein. The table records fewer than 55,000 distinct CDR3 sequences, 6.5% to 8% of them present only once.

This chain connects TRBV7-6 to TRBJ2-1; 7 bases are a match to TRBD1. The clonotype was recovered from a female donor with early-stage non-small cell lung cancer. The specimen was PBMCs, collected at surgery. The CDR3 is CASKPGTDYNEQFF. In nucleotides, the CDR3 is TGTGCCAGCAAGCCCGGGACAGATTACAATGAGCAGTTCTTC.